This is a list of T cell receptor beta chains from one sample in a study of OX40 agonist ivuxolimab in advanced cancers. Clones were read by immunoSEQ multiplex PCR, and TCRdb kept only the in-frame ones, dropping some. Counted here are 65,000 to 75,000 clones, about 92% occurring once; the ten biggest clones make up 0.8% to 1.2%. Specimen: CD4+ or CD8+ T cells sorted from blood, collected in a trial of the OX40 agonist ivuxolimab. The receptors come from an adult with an advanced solid tumor such as melanoma, head and neck, liver or kidney cancer. The CDR3 runs from the conserved cysteine through the conserved F or W. A D gene is named only where the DNA matches it firmly. Clone size is stated in some rows and not others, as once, few, many or a class when expanded.

CATGLDSTDTQYF | TGTGCCACCGGCCTGGACAGCACAGATACGCAGTATTTT | TRBJ2-3 | TRBV25-1 | . | .
CASSKGQLNEKLFF | TGCGCCAGCAGCAAAGGACAGTTAAATGAAAAACTGTTTTTT | TRBJ1-4 | TRBV5-1 | . | once
CATSSLNGYTF | TGTGCCACCAGCAGTCTTAATGGCTACACCTTC | TRBJ1-2 | TRBV15 | . | .
CASSLDSGTSGHEQYF | TGCGCCAGCAGCTTGGACTCCGGGACTAGCGGCCACGAGCAGTACTTC | TRBJ2-7 | TRBV5-1 | TRBD2 | .
CASSQVGTAQDLTF | TGCGCCAGCAGCCAAGTTGGAACAGCTCAAGACCTGACTTTC | TRBJ2-6 | TRBV4-1 | . | .
CASSLTPDRGSEQYF | TGTGCCAGCAGCCTCACCCCGGACAGGGGGAGTGAGCAGTACTTC | TRBJ2-7 | TRBV7-8 | TRBD1 | .
CASSVAGTGGSYEQYF | TGTGCCAGCAGCGTAGCTGGGACAGGGGGCTCCTACGAGCAGTACTTC | TRBJ2-7 | TRBV9 | TRBD1 | .
CASSLEGPRYGYTF | TGTGCCAGCAGCCTAGAAGGGCCCCGCTATGGCTACACCTTC | TRBJ1-2 | TRBV5-4 | . | .
CASSLRTMGYQPQHF | TGTGCCAGCAGTTTAAGGACGATGGGTTATCAGCCCCAGCATTTT | TRBJ1-5 | TRBV28 | . | once
CASNTGSSYEQYF | TGTGCCAGCAACACAGGGAGCTCCTACGAGCAGTACTTC | TRBJ2-7 | TRBV11-3 | . | .
CASSYSASAGQEKLFF | TGTGCCAGCAGTTACTCGGCTTCGGCAGGGCAGGAAAAACTGTTTTTT | TRBJ1-4 | TRBV6-5 | . | .
CATQGDRFSYEQYF | TGTGCCACCCAGGGGGACAGGTTTTCCTACGAGCAGTACTTC | TRBJ2-7 | TRBV6-1 | TRBD1 | .
CASSRSRGQRLGNEQFF | TGTGCCAGCAGTCGTTCCCGGGGCCAGCGCCTGGGGAATGAGCAGTTCTTC | TRBJ2-1 | TRBV27 | . | .
CATSRGRTGQSAPHF | TGTGCCACCAGCAGAGGACGGACAGGGCAATCAGCCCCGCATTTT | TRBJ1-5 | TRBV15 | TRBD1 | .
CASSLGQNTEAFF | TGCGCCAGCAGCCTTGGACAGAACACTGAAGCTTTCTTT | TRBJ1-1 | TRBV4-1 | . | .